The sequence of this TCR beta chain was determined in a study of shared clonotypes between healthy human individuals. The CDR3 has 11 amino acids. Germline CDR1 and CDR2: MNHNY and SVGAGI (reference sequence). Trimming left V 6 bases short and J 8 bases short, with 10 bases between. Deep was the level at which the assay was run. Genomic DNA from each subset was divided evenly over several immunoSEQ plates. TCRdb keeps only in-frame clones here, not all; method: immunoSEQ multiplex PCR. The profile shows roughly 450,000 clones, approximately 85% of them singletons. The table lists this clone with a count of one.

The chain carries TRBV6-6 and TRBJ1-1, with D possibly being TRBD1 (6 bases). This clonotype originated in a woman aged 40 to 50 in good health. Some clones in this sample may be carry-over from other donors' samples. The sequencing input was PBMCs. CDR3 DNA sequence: TGTGCCAGCAGGGGGGGCCTGGAAGCTTTCTTT. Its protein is CASRGGLEAFF.